What follows are 16 T cell receptor beta chains derived from one specimen sequenced in a study of T-cell memory formation after mild COVID-19 (dated by TCRdb to the early 2020s). Receptors were amplified or captured by 5' RACE. Sequencing used an Illumina NovaSeq 6000. Clones were called with MiXCR by TCRdb after fastp trimmed the public reads at Q25, and only in-frame beta chains were retained. Identical CDR3 protein sequences are pooled into one entry, listed with their most common genes and DNA. The sample table holds about 400,000 distinct CDR3 sequences, of which 20% to 30% were seen once. In total, the top ten clones hold over 10% of the sample. The sequencing sample was made of PBMCs or a T cell subset sorted from them (not recorded which). Receptors originate from an adult woman who had mild COVID-19 (a few samples of this study predate the infection). The sample titles of this study are shuffled in the database, so cell type and time point are left out; the donor was told from shared clones.

Here the CDR3 reads CSVVGWNQETQYF. The CDR3 DNA reads TGCAGCGTTGTCGGATGGAACCAAGAGACCCAGTACTTC. The rearrangement uses TRBV29-1 and TRBJ2-5, with no clear D. The CDR3 runs to 13 residues. V lost 4 bases and J lost 0, with 9 bases in between. The germline V gene encodes CDR1 SQVTM and CDR2 ANQGSEA.

This chain links TRBV7-6 with TRBJ2-3; possibly TRBD1 or TRBD2 for D (5 bases each). This CDR3 is built from 13 residues. V was cut by 6 bases and J by 6 bases, with 13 bases left in between. The germline CDR1 and CDR2 sequences are SGHVS and FNYEAQ. CDR3 nucleotides: TGTGCCAGCAGTTCCGACTGGGGGGATACGCAGTATTTT. Its protein product is CASSSDWGDTQYF.

The CDR3, as DNA: TGTGCCATCAGGAGCTCGGTGGGAAGCACAGATACGCAGTATTTT. It yields the protein CAIRSSVGSTDTQYF. This sequence joins TRBV10-3 and TRBJ2-3, with no clear D. Germline assignment: CDR1 ENHRY and CDR2 SYGVKD. The CDR3 has 15 amino acids. V lost 6 bases, J lost 0 bases, and 13 bases lay in between.

This chain joins TRBV4-1 and TRBJ2-5; TRBD2 aligns across 10 bases. CDR1 MGHRA and CDR2 YSYEKL come from the germline V gene. The V segment lost 1 base and the J segment 1 base; nucleotides outside the gene matches: 6. This CDR3 spans 17 amino acids. The CDR3 DNA follows: TGCGCCAGCAGCCAAGGGGCCCAGCGGGGGGGCCAAGAGACCCAGTACTTC. This translates into CASSQGAQRGGQETQYF.

This clonotype was detected only a few times. The V gene is TRBV29-1, the J gene TRBJ2-1; D remains ambiguous. Germline CDR1 is SQVTM and CDR2 is ANQGSEA. The V end was cut by 6 bases, the J end by 7 bases, with 22 bases between. CDR3 length equals 15 residues. This chain's CDR3 is CSVSNAPGELNEQFF. The CDR3 DNA sequence: TGCAGCGTCTCAAACGCACCCGGAGAACTTAATGAGCAGTTCTTC.

The rearrangement joins TRBV7-3 to TRBJ2-1; D gene uncertain. The V gene's germline CDR1 is SGHTA and CDR2 FQGTGA. This CDR3 is built from 15 residues. Trimming removed 2 bases from V and 4 bases from J, with 12 bases in between. DNA for the CDR3: TGTGCCAGCAGCTTAGGACCCCCTGCTTACAATGAGCAGTTCTTC. Protein product: CASSLGPPAYNEQFF.

The chain is built from TRBV7-2 and TRBJ2-2; 8 bases agree with TRBD2. CDR1 is SGHTA, CDR2 FQGNSA, per germline. CDR3 size: 15 residues. Unmatched junction bases numbered 3, after V lost 1 base and J lost 5 bases. DNA of the CDR3: TGTGCCAGCAGCTTAGAACTAGCGGTTACCGGGGAGCTGTTTTTT. Its translation is CASSLELAVTGELFF.

The V call is TRBV12-3 or TRBV12-4, the J call TRBJ1-2, with TRBD1 as a possible D gene (5 bases). The CDR3 sequence is 13 residues long. The V and J ends lost 3 bases and 4 bases respectively, with 9 bases between them. This chain's CDR3 is CASSLTVGYGYTF. The CDR3 bases are TGTGCCAGCAGTTTGACAGTCGGCTATGGCTACACCTTC.

The chain carries TRBV5-6 and TRBJ1-2; D possibly corresponds to TRBD1 (5 bases). This CDR3 contains 12 residues. Trimming left V 6 bases short and J 6 bases short, with 12 bases between. The germline V gene has CDR1 SGHDT and CDR2 YYEEEE. The CDR3 DNA reads TGTGCCAGCACCTGGGGCGGCGATGGCTACACCTTC. Amino acid sequence: CASTWGGDGYTF.

Only a few counts were recorded for this clonotype. CDR3 DNA: TGCAGTGCTAGAGCTGCGGGACCCCTTGAGAATGAGCAGTTCTTC. Protein product: CSARAAGPLENEQFF. This chain links TRBV20-1 with TRBJ2-1, with D perhaps TRBD2 (6 bases). From germline, CDR1 is DFQATT and CDR2 SNEGSKA (reference sequence). V was trimmed by 1 base and J by 7 bases, leaving 17 bases between them. This CDR3 is built from 15 residues.

The chain employs TRBV7-2 and TRBJ2-3; the D gene is possibly TRBD2 (6 bases). CDR3 size: 15 residues. Per germline, CDR1 SGHTA and CDR2 FQGNSA. V shed 5 bases and J shed 3 bases, with 15 bases lying between them. CDR3 DNA: TGTGCCAGCAGCGGCCGGAGGGCCCGGACAGATACGCAGTATTTT. This sequence encodes CASSGRRARTDTQYF.

V gene TRBV7-9 combines with J gene TRBJ2-3; the match to TRBD2 covers 9 bases. The CDR3 runs 15 residues. The V and J ends lost 8 bases and 4 bases, in that order; junction bases with no gene match: 10. Looked up from germline, CDR1 is SEHNR and CDR2 is FQNEAQ (reference sequence). CDR3 loop: CASRGSGSRPDTQYF. The CDR3 coding sequence is TGTGCCAGCCGCGGTAGCGGGAGTCGACCAGATACGCAGTATTTT.

This clonotype was observed a handful of times. The chain has TRBV20-1 and TRBJ1-5; 7 bases match TRBD1. Germline V gene lookup returns CDR1 DFQATT and CDR2 SNEGSKA (reference sequence). This CDR3 has 16 residues. Germline trimming cut 2 bases from V and 3 bases from J; bases unmatched to any gene: 10. The CDR3 sequence: CSARWGGQVTNQPQHF. The CDR3 coding sequence is TGCAGTGCTAGATGGGGAGGACAGGTTACCAATCAGCCCCAGCATTTT.

The rearrangement joins TRBV10-3 to TRBJ1-2; tentatively, D is TRBD1 (6 bases). The CDR3 length is 14 residues. From germline, CDR1 is ENHRY and CDR2 SYGVKD. Trimming shortened V by 6 bases and J by 1 base, and 12 bases separated the two germline ends. The CDR3: CAISAGQINYGYTF. The CDR3 DNA follows: TGTGCCATCAGCGCAGGACAGATTAACTATGGCTACACCTTC.

V usage is TRBV27 and J usage is TRBJ2-2; D gene unclear. V lost 0 bases to trimming and J lost 0 bases, with 8 bases between them. In germline, CDR1 is MNHEY, CDR2 SMNVEV (reference sequence). The CDR3 is made up of 16 amino acids. The DNA for the CDR3 is TGTGCCAGCAGTTTATCGGTGGCTCCGAACACCGGGGAGCTGTTTTTT. This gives the protein CASSLSVAPNTGELFF.

The genes are TRBV29-1 and TRBJ1-2; 8 bases fit TRBD1. V dropped 8 bases and J dropped 0; count of bases not matched to a gene: 5. This CDR3 comprises 13 residues. CDR1 is SQVTM, CDR2 ANQGSEA, per germline. This CDR3 is CSSADRANYGYTF. The CDR3 region has the DNA TGCAGCTCCGCGGACAGGGCTAACTATGGCTACACCTTC.